This T cell receptor (beta chain) was sequenced in a study of blood T cell repertoires in COVID-19. Cohort placement rested on clinical history that participants reported themselves. Clones were read by immunoSEQ multiplex PCR, and TCRdb kept only the in-frame ones, dropping some. The sample yields about 210,000 clones, about 83% seen once. In regard to this clone: The sample holds other DNA sequences that translate to the same CDR3.

The CDR3 runs 13 residues. The V gene's germline CDR1 is KGHSH and CDR2 LQKENI. The ends were cut back, 3 bases at V and 2 bases at J, with 7 bases in the middle. The chain has TRBV18 and TRBJ1-2, with a possible D match to TRBD1 (5 bases). Material for sequencing was PBMCs or T cells enriched from blood (not recorded which). The sequence was obtained from a man in his forties with acute COVID-19. In DNA form, the CDR3 reads TGTGCCAGCTCACCGGACACAAACTATGGCTACACCTTC. Translation: CASSPDTNYGYTF.